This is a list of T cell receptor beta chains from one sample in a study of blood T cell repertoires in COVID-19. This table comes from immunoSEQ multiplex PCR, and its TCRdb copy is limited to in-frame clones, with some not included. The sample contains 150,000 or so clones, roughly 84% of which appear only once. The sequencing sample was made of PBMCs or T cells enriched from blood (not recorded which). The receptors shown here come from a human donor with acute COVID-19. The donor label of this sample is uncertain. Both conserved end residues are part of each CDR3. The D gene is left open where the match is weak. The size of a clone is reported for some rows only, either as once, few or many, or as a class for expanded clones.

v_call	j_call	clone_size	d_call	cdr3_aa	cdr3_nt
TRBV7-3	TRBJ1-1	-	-	CASSLMAGLNTEAFF	TGTGCCAGCAGCTTAATGGCAGGGCTGAACACTGAAGCTTTCTTT
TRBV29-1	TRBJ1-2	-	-	CSVEDRVEVYTF	TGCAGCGTTGAAGACAGGGTTGAGGTCTACACCTTC
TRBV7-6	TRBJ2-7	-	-	CASSLSTAYSYEQYF	TGTGCCAGCAGCTTAAGCACAGCCTACTCCTACGAGCAGTACTTC
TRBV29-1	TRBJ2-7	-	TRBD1	CSVDTGGYEQYF	TGCAGCGTTGATACAGGGGGCTACGAGCAGTACTTC
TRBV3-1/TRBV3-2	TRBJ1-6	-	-	CASSQDRGSSYNSPLHF	TGTGCCAGCAGCCAAGATCGGGGGAGCTCCTATAATTCACCCCTCCACTTT
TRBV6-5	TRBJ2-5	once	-	CASSYFASPETQYF	TGTGCCAGCAGTTATTTCGCGTCCCCAGAGACCCAGTACTTC
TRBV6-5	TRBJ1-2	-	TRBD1	CASSYGQGGYGYTF	TGTGCCAGCAGTTACGGACAGGGGGGCTATGGCTACACCTTC
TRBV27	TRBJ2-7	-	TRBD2	CASTTLVGLAGGVEQYF	TGTGCCAGCACCACCTTGGTAGGACTAGCGGGGGGCGTCGAGCAGTACTTC
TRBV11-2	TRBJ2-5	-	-	CASSLVHRVTQYF	TGTGCCAGCAGCTTAGTCCACAGGGTGACCCAGTACTTC
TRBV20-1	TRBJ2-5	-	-	CSASIASGGGLETQYF	TGCAGTGCTAGTATCGCTTCGGGGGGCGGATTAGAGACCCAGTACTTC
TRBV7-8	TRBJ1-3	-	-	CASLKGGLNGNTIYF	TGTGCCAGCTTGAAGGGGGGGCTCAATGGAAACACCATATATTTT
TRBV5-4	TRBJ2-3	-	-	CASSRERSTDTQYF	TGTGCCAGCAGCCGGGAGCGGTCCACAGATACGCAGTATTTT
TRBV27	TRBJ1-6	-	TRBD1	CASTGTGDIYSPLHF	TGTGCCAGCACCGGGACAGGGGACATTTATTCACCCCTCCACTTT
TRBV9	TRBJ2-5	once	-	CASSVGGSRETQYF	TGTGCCAGCAGCGTAGGAGGCTCTAGGGAGACCCAGTACTTC
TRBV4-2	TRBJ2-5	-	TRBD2	CASSQLLLAQAGETQYF	TGTGCCAGCAGCCAACTGCTACTAGCGCAGGCGGGGGAGACCCAGTACTTC
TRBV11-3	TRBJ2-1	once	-	CASSARAQGGEQFF	TGTGCCAGCAGCGCCAGGGCGCAGGGTGGGGAGCAGTTCTTC
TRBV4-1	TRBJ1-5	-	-	CASSQELGFPGQHF	TGCGCCAGCAGCCAAGAGTTAGGCTTCCCGGGCCAGCATTTT
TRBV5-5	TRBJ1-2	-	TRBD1	CASSVADRGTGYTF	TGTGCCAGCAGCGTGGCTGACAGGGGAACTGGCTACACCTTC
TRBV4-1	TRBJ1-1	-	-	CASSQLDSENTEAFF	TGCGCCAGCAGCCAATTGGACAGCGAGAACACTGAAGCTTTCTTT
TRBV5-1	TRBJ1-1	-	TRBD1	CASSLGGRGWYTEAFF	TGCGCCAGCAGCTTGGGTGGCAGGGGGTGGTACACTGAAGCTTTCTTT
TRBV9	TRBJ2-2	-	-	CASSVVHPSGELFF	TGTGCCAGCAGCGTAGTACACCCGTCCGGGGAGCTGTTTTTT
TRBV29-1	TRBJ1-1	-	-	CSVEKGVNTEAFF	TGCAGCGTTGAAAAGGGGGTGAACACTGAAGCTTTCTTT
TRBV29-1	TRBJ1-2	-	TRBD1	CSVVVGQGEYGYTF	TGCAGCGTTGTCGTAGGACAGGGGGAATATGGCTACACCTTC
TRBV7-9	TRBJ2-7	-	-	CASSLARGGYSYEQYF	TGTGCCAGCAGCTTAGCGAGGGGGGGTTACTCCTACGAGCAGTACTTC
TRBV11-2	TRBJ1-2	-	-	CASSSLIGENSGYTF	TGTGCCAGCAGCTCTTTGATTGGGGAGAATTCTGGCTACACCTTC
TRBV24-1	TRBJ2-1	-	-	CATSDLRQVNEQFF	TGTGCCACCAGTGATTTAAGACAGGTGAATGAGCAGTTCTTC
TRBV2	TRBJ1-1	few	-	CASSEEGASEAFF	TGTGCCAGCAGTGAAGAAGGGGCTTCTGAAGCTTTCTTT
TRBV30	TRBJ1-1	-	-	CAWSAQLNTEAFF	TGTGCCTGGAGTGCACAGTTGAACACTGAAGCTTTCTTT
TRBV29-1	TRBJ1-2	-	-	CSVVGWSGNYYGYTF	TGCAGCGTTGTAGGGTGGTCAGGGAACTACTATGGCTACACCTTC
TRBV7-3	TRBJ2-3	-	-	CASSLSGSRTDTQYF	TGTGCCAGCAGCTTAAGCGGCAGCCGCACAGATACGCAGTATTTT
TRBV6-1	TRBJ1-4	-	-	CASRSRGEKLFF	TGTGCCAGCAGGAGCCGGGGAGAAAAACTGTTTTTT
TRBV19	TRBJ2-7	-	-	CASSRVLASFTHEQYF	TGTGCCAGTAGTCGGGTCCTTGCCTCGTTTACCCACGAGCAGTACTTC
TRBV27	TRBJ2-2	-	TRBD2	CASSLSDGGRTGELFF	TGTGCCAGCAGTTTATCGGACGGGGGGAGGACCGGGGAGCTGTTTTTT
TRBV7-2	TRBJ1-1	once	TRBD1	CASSTQTGDTEAFF	TGTGCCAGCAGCACCCAGACAGGGGACACTGAAGCTTTCTTT
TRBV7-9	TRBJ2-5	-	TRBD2	CASSSSGGHETQYF	TGTGCCAGCAGCTCTAGCGGGGGGCACGAGACCCAGTACTTC
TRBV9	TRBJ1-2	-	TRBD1	CASIIKVDRAPQLGGYTF	TGTGCCAGCATAATAAAGGTGGACAGGGCCCCCCAATTGGGTGGCTACACCTTC
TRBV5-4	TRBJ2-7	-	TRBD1	CASSSGQGSEQYF	TGTGCCAGCAGCTCGGGACAGGGGTCCGAGCAGTACTTC
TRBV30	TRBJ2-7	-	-	CASTLGGYEQYF	TGTGCCTCGACGCTGGGGGGCTACGAGCAGTACTTC
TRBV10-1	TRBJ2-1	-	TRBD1	CASSESTGTGTNYNEQFF	TGCGCCAGCAGTGAGTCTACTGGGACAGGGACCAACTACAATGAGCAGTTCTTC